This T cell receptor beta chain was obtained from a study of molecular identifiers for immune sequencing clone quantification. About the research overall: Replicate RNA from approximately 20,000 or 100,000 naive CD8 T cells formed five aliquots; four were sequenced.

Comments on this clonotype: The junction does not match germline at one end; this may be a read error.

TCRdb reanalysed the PCR reads using MiXCR and keeps one entry per CDR3 protein. The sample lists about 640,000 distinct CDR3 sequences; roughly 21% were seen once. The CDR3 covers 17 residues. What was sequenced was naive CD8+ T cells from blood, with Jurkat cell RNA spiked in. Subset of the sample: FACS-sorted CD8+CD4-CCR7+CD45RA+ naive T cells. The receptor's source is a human donor in good health. Some libraries in this study had Jurkat cell RNA spiked in. The gene calls are TRBV12-3 or TRBV12-4 and TRBJ2-1; TRBD2 is a possible D gene (7 bases). The CDR3 loop reads CASRPLFGGPVYNDQFF. The CDR3 nucleotides read TGTGCCAGCAGGCCCCTTTTCGGGGGGCCGGTATACAATGATCAGTTCTTC.